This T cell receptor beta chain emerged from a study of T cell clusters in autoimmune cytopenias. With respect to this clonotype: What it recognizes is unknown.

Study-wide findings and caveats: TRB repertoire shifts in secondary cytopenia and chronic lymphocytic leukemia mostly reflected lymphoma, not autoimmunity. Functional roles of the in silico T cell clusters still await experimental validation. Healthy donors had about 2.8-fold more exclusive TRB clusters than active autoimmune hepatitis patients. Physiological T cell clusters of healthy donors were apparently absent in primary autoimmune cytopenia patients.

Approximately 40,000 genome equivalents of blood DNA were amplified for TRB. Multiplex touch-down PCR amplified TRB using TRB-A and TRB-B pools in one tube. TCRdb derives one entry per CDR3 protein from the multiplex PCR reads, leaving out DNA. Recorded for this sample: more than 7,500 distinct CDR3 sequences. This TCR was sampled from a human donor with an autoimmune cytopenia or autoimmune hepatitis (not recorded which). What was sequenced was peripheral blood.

CDR3 protein: CASSWTGANEKLFF. The V gene is TRBV18, the J gene TRBJ1-4; there is no DNA to check the TCRdb D call of TRBD1. Germline V gene data show CDR1 as KGHSH and CDR2 as LQKENI. This CDR3 has 14 amino acids.